This T cell receptor beta chain appears in the sequencing data of a study of T cell changes during pregnancy in multiple sclerosis. Libraries were prepared by immunoSEQ multiplex PCR; TCRdb keeps only in-frame clonotypes and omits some of them. The sample carries approximately 100,000 clones, 85% to 95% recorded once. Germline V gene data show CDR1 as SEHNR and CDR2 as FQNEAQ (reference sequence). V shed 2 bases, J shed 4 bases, and the junction held 5 bases outside the gene matches. The length of the CDR3 is 15 residues. V usage is TRBV7-9 and J usage is TRBJ1-1; 9 bases map to TRBD1. The sequencing here drew on peripheral blood, taken before pregnancy. The receptor was derived from a female donor with multiple sclerosis, enrolled in a pregnancy study. CDR3 bases: TGTGCCAGCAGCTTACGGGACAGGGATGGCACTGAAGCTTTCTTT. It is translated as CASSLRDRDGTEAFF.